A single sample gave rise to the 14 T cell receptor beta chains below, sequenced in a study of beta chain features in type 1 diabetes. TCRB transcripts that were expressed got sequenced, as all of the isolated RNA had been reverse transcribed. The data were produced by immunoSEQ multiplex PCR, yet TCRdb's version contains in-frame clones alone and is incomplete. This sample has 680,000 or so clones, with around 15% found just once. Input material: naive CD4+ T cells from blood. The receptors here all came from a man aged 18 to 30 in good health.

The DNA of the CDR3 is TGTGCCAGCACTGCGTGGAGGACGAGAGGGACCCAGTACTTC. Amino acid sequence: CASTAWRTRGTQYF. This chain links TRBV11-2 with TRBJ2-5; D might be TRBD2 (5 bases). CDR3 size: 14 residues. V was pared by 7 bases and J by 7 bases, with 19 bases between. Per germline, CDR1 SGHAT and CDR2 FQNNGV.

There are a few counts of this clone. The J gene is TRBJ2-1, the V gene TRBV5-1; D not resolved. The CDR3 runs 11 residues. Deletions cut 2 bases from V and 7 bases from J, with 4 bases between. CDR1 SGHRS and CDR2 YFSETQ come from the germline V gene. CDR3 nucleotide sequence: TGCGCCAGCAGCTTCAGGAATGAGCAGTTCTTC. Translated: CASSFRNEQFF.

The chain combines TRBV7-3 with TRBJ2-3; possible D gene TRBD2, 8 bases. Germline V gene lookup returns CDR1 SGHTA and CDR2 FQGTGA. Trimming took off 4 bases at V and 3 bases at J, with 14 bases between the two ends. The CDR3 consists of 15 residues. CDR3 sequence reads: CASSSVAGQTDTQYF. CDR3 bases: TGTGCCAGCAGCTCGGTAGCGGGACAGACAGATACGCAGTATTTT.

The J gene is TRBJ2-5, the V gene TRBV5-1; 11 bases match TRBD2. The CDR3 length is 16 residues. Germline loops: CDR1 SGHRS, CDR2 YFSETQ. V was clipped by 0 bases and J by 1 base; unmatched bases: 2. The CDR3 is CASSLGLAGIQETQYF. In DNA form, the CDR3 reads TGCGCCAGCAGCTTGGGACTAGCGGGAATCCAAGAGACCCAGTACTTC.

Only a few counts were recorded for this clone. The rearrangement joins TRBV19 to TRBJ2-1; the match to TRBD1 covers 8 bases. The CDR3 spans 15 residues. V lost 5 bases and J lost 8; bases outside the gene matches: 11. CDR1 is LNHDA, CDR2 SQIVND, per germline (reference sequence). DNA for the CDR3: TGTGCCAGTAGTTCCTTGGACAGGGATGGGGATGAGCAGTTCTTC. Translation gives CASSSLDRDGDEQFF.

The rearrangement links TRBV7-2 to TRBJ1-2, with 11 bases identical to TRBD1. CDR3 size: 15 residues. Losses at the gene ends were 0 bases for V and 8 bases for J; bases not matched to a gene: 5. Per germline, CDR1 SGHTA and CDR2 FQGNSA. The CDR3, as DNA: TGTGCCAGCAGCTTAGCGCGGGACAGGGGGAACGGCTACACCTTC. Translation gives CASSLARDRGNGYTF.

This clone came up a few times. This sequence joins TRBV15 and TRBJ2-2, with 8 bases that match TRBD1. The V and J ends lost 1 base and 8 bases, in that order; junction bases with no gene match: 6. This CDR3 has 15 residues. CDR1 LNHNV and CDR2 YYDKDF come from the germline V gene (reference sequence). The CDR3 DNA is TGTGCCACCAGCAGAGGAGGACAGGGCGGTGGGGAGCTGTTTTTT. Its translation is CATSRGGQGGGELFF.

The genes are TRBV28 and TRBJ2-1, with 10 bases aligning to TRBD2. The ends lost 3 bases at V and 5 bases at J; junction bases unmatched: 13. The CDR3 has 18 residues. Germline V gene data show CDR1 as MDHEN and CDR2 as SYDVKM. The CDR3 loop is CASSFFSVRTSGNNEQFF. The CDR3 DNA sequence: TGTGCCAGCAGTTTTTTCTCCGTCAGGACTAGCGGCAACAATGAGCAGTTCTTC.

This chain joins TRBV18 and TRBJ1-5; possibly TRBD1 for D (5 bases). CDR1 and CDR2 (germline): KGHSH, LQKENI. The CDR3 is made up of 13 amino acids. V was pared by 0 bases and J by 6 bases, with 6 bases between. The CDR3 DNA is TGTGCCAGCTCACCACCGGGGACTCAGCCCCAGCATTTT. It translates to CASSPPGTQPQHF.

The rearrangement uses TRBV5-1 and TRBJ2-2; 7 bases align to TRBD1. CDR3 length: 17 amino acids. Germline trimming cut 0 bases from V and 2 bases from J; bases unmatched to any gene: 7. Looked up from germline, CDR1 is SGHRS and CDR2 is YFSETQ. CDR3 region: CASSLAPAGGNTGELFF. The CDR3 DNA sequence: TGCGCCAGCAGCTTGGCCCCGGCAGGGGGAAACACCGGGGAGCTGTTTTTT. The full variable domain, in which reference TRBV5-1 and TRBJ2-2 provide the parts outside the CDR3, is KAGVTQTPRYLIKTRGQQVTLSCSPISGHRSVSWYQQTPGQGLQFLFEYFSETQRNKGNFPGRFSGRQFSNSRSEMNVSTLELGDSALYLCASSLAPAGGNTGELFFGEGSRLTVL.

This clone occurred a few times. The rearrangement links TRBV2 to TRBJ1-6, with 9 bases that match TRBD1. The germline V gene has CDR1 SNHLY and CDR2 FYNNEI. CDR3 length equals 14 residues. V dropped 5 bases and J dropped 13; count of bases not matched to a gene: 9. The CDR3, as DNA: TGTGCCAGCAGTCAATCCGGGACAGGGAGCCCCCTCCACTTT. Protein sequence: CASSQSGTGSPLHF.

This clone has just a few counts. In the same sample, other DNA sequences code for this CDR3. The chain combines TRBV18 with TRBJ1-2, with a weak D call TRBD1 (5 bases). CDR1 and CDR2 (germline): KGHSH, LQKENI. The CDR3 runs 14 residues. Trimming took off 3 bases at V and 3 bases at J, with 11 bases between the two ends. The DNA of the CDR3 is TGTGCCAGCTCACCCGACCGGGGGGACTATGGCTACACCTTC. This codes for CASSPDRGDYGYTF.

The rearrangement links TRBV29-1 to TRBJ2-5; maybe TRBD2 (5 bases). This CDR3 contains 14 residues. Trimming took 5 bases from V and 5 from J, leaving 18 bases between them. Germline values: CDR1 SQVTM, CDR2 ANQGSEA. The CDR3 here is CSVPPWGREETQYF. CDR3 coding DNA: TGCAGCGTTCCCCCCTGGGGAAGGGAGGAGACCCAGTACTTC.

The chain carries TRBV28 and TRBJ1-1; D gene unclear. The CDR3 is made up of 11 amino acids. Germline lookup yields CDR1 MDHEN and CDR2 SYDVKM. The CDR3 DNA is TGTGCGTGCGGATTATTCGATGAAGCTTTCTTT. Translating it yields CACGLFDEAFF.